The 9 T cell receptor beta chains reported below all come from one sample, sequenced in a study of blood T cell repertoires in COVID-19. Assay used: immunoSEQ multiplex PCR; TCRdb lists only in-frame clones, some missing. The table has more than 95,000 clones, around 84% seen once. The sample comprised peripheral blood. The receptors stem from a woman in her sixties in a cohort sampled during active or convalescent COVID-19.

V gene TRBV27 combines with J gene TRBJ1-2, with TRBD1 identical over 11 bases. The CDR3 has 13 residues. With V trimmed by 3 bases and J by 6 bases, 0 bases remained unmatched. CDR1 is MNHEY and CDR2 is SMNVEV in the germline V gene (reference sequence). The DNA of the CDR3 is TGTGCCAGCAGTTTGGACAGGGGGCATGGCTACACCTTC. It yields the protein CASSLDRGHGYTF.

The J gene is TRBJ2-7, the V gene TRBV2; 9 bases are shared with TRBD1. The V and J ends lost 6 bases and 3 bases, in that order; junction bases with no gene match: 6. CDR1 and CDR2 from the germline V gene are SNHLY and FYNNEI. The length of the CDR3 is 14 residues. CDR3 coding DNA: TGTGCCAGCAGGACCGGGACAGGGAACTACGAGCAGTACTTC. It translates to CASRTGTGNYEQYF.

The V and J genes are TRBV20-1 and TRBJ1-4; weak D call: TRBD1 (5 bases). There are 11 residues in the CDR3. Per germline, CDR1 DFQATT and CDR2 SNEGSKA (reference sequence). The V gene lost 2 bases and the J gene lost 12 bases, with 10 bases spanning the gap. The CDR3 here is CSARRGLELFF. As DNA, the CDR3 is TGCAGTGCTAGACGGGGACTGGAACTGTTTTTT.

This clone has just one count. The chain carries TRBV6-5 and TRBJ2-7; 11 positions agree with TRBD1. The germline V gene has CDR1 MNHEY and CDR2 SVGAGI. J lost 1 base, V lost 7 bases, and 3 bases had no gene match. CDR3 length: 14 residues. Here the CDR3 reads CASIGQGASYEQYF. CDR3 DNA: TGTGCCAGCATCGGACAGGGGGCATCCTACGAGCAGTACTTC.

The rearrangement links TRBV11-2 to TRBJ2-3; 8 bases are shared with TRBD2. Germline CDR1 reads SGHAT; CDR2 reads FQNNGV. Germline trimming cut 1 base from V and 0 bases from J; bases unmatched to any gene: 3. The CDR3 is 16 residues long. For the CDR3, the DNA is TGTGCCAGCAGCTTAGGCGGGGGGCGGAGCACAGATACGCAGTATTTT. Amino acids: CASSLGGGRSTDTQYF.

This sequence joins TRBV9 and TRBJ1-4; no clear D gene. V was shortened by 0 bases and J by 9 bases, with 6 bases between the two germline ends. The CDR3 consists of 12 residues. The germline V gene has CDR1 SGDLS and CDR2 YYNGEE. In DNA, the CDR3 is TGTGCCAGCAGCGTAGAACTTCAAAAACTGTTTTTT. Its protein product is CASSVELQKLFF. Looking up the rest from reference TRBV9 and TRBJ1-4 gives the full variable domain: DSGVTQTPKHLITATGQRVTLRCSPRSGDLSVYWYQQSLDQGLQFLIQYYNGEERAKGNILERFSAQQFPDLHSELNLSSLELGDSALYFCASSVELQKLFFGSGTQLSVL.

The chain carries TRBV12-3 or TRBV12-4 and TRBJ2-7, with D perhaps matching TRBD2 (5 bases). This CDR3 has 13 amino acids. The V end was cut by 0 bases, the J end by 3 bases, with 6 bases between. The CDR3 DNA is TGTGCCAGCAGTTTAGCCGGGAACTACGAGCAGTACTTC. Its translation is CASSLAGNYEQYF.

The chain carries TRBV5-6 and TRBJ2-7; 8 bases line up with TRBD2. V lost 1 base to trimming and J lost 2 bases; unmatched junction nucleotides: 14. CDR1 SGHDT and CDR2 YYEEEE come from the germline V gene. This CDR3 is built from 18 residues. The CDR3 is CASSLSLAGNTNPYEQYF. As DNA, the CDR3 is TGTGCCAGCAGCTTGAGCCTAGCGGGCAACACCAACCCCTACGAGCAGTACTTC.

The V call is TRBV29-1, the J call TRBJ1-2, with 8 bases fitting TRBD1. V dropped 6 bases and J dropped 3; count of bases not matched to a gene: 12. Germline V CDR1 and CDR2: SQVTM, ANQGSEA. The CDR3 is 15 amino acids. This CDR3 is CSVDRGPQGDYGYTF. DNA of the CDR3: TGCAGCGTGGATAGGGGGCCACAGGGGGACTATGGCTACACCTTC.